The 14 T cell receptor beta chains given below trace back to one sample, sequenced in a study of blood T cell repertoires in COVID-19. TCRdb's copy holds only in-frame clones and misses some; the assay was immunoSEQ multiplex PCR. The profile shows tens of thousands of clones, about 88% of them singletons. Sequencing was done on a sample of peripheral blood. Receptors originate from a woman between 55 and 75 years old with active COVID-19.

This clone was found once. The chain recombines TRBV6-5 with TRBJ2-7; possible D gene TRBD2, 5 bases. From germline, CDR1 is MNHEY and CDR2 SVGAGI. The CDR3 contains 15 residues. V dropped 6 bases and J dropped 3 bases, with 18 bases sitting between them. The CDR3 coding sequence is TGTGCCAGCAGACCCGAAGGGTCTCGGGGCTACGAGCAGTACTTC. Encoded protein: CASRPEGSRGYEQYF.

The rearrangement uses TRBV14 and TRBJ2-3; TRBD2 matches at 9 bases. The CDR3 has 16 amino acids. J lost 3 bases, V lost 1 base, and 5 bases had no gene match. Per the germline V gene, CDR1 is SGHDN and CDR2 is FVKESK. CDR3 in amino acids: CASSQGGGARTDTQYF. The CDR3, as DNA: TGTGCCAGCAGCCAAGGCGGGGGGGCGAGAACAGATACGCAGTATTTT.

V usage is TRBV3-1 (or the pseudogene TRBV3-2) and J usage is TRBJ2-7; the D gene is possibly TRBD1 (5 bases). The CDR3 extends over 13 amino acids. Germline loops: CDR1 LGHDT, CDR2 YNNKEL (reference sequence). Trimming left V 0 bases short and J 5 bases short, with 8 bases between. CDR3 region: CASSQDRAHEQYF. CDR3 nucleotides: TGTGCCAGCAGCCAAGACAGGGCCCACGAGCAGTACTTC.

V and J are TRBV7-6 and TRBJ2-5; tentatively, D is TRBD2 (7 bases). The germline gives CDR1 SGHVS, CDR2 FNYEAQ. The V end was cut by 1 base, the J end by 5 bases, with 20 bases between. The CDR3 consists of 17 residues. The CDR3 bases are TGTGCCAGCAGCTTAGTCGGGAGTGCGGGGGCGGGGGAGACCCAGTACTTC. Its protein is CASSLVGSAGAGETQYF. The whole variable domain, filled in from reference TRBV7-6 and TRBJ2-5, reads GAGVSQSPRYKVTKRGQDVALRCDPISGHVSLYWYRQALGQGPEFLTYFNYEAQQDKSGLPNDRFSAERPEGSISTLTIQRTEQRDSAMYRCASSLVGSAGAGETQYFGPGTRLLVL.

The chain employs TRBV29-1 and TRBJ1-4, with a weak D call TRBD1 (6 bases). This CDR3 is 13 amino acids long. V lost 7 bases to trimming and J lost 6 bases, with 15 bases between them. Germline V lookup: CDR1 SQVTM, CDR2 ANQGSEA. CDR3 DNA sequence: TGCAGCGCCAAACAGGGTTCGGATGAAAAACTGTTTTTT. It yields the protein CSAKQGSDEKLFF. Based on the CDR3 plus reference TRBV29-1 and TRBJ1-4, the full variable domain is SAVISQKPSRDICQRGTSLTIQCQVDSQVTMMFWYRQQPGQSLTLIATANQGSEATYESGFVIDKFPISRPNLTFSTLTVSNMSPEDSSIYLCSAKQGSDEKLFFGSGTQLSVL.

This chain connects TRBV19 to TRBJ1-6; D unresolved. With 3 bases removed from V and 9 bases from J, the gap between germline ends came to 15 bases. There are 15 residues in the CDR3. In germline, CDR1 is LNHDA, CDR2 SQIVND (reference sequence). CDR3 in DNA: TGTGCCAGTAGTATGGGCAGCAGGAATCTTTCACCCCTCCACTTT. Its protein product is CASSMGSRNLSPLHF.

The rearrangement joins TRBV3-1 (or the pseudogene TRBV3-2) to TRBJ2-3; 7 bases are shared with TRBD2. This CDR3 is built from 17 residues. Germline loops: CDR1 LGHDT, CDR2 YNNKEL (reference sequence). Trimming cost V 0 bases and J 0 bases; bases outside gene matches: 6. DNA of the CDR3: TGTGCCAGCAGCCAAGATGCCTCTAGCGGAAGCACAGATACGCAGTATTTT. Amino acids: CASSQDASSGSTDTQYF.

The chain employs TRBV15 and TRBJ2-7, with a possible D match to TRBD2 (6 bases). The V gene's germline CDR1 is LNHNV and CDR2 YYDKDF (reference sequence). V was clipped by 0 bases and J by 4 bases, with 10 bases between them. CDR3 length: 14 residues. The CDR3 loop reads CATSRDFGGYEQYF. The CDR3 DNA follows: TGTGCCACCAGCAGAGATTTCGGGGGTTACGAGCAGTACTTC. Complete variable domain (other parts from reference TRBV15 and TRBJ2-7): DAMVIQNPRYQVTQFGKPVTLSCSQTLNHNVMYWYQQKSSQAPKLLFHYYDKDFNNEADTPDNFQSRRPNTSFCFLDIRSPGLGDTAMYLCATSRDFGGYEQYFGPGTRLTVT.

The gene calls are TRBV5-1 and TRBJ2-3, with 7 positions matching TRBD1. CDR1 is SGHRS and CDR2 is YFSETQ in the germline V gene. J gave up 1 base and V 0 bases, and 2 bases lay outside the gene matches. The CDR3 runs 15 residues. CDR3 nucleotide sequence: TGCGCCAGCAGCTTGGAAGGGGGCGGCACAGATACGCAGTATTTT. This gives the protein CASSLEGGGTDTQYF.

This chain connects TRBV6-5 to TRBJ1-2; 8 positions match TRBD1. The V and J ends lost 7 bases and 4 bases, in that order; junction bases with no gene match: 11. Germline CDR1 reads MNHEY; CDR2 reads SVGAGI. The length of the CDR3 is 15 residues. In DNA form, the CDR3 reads TGTGCCAGCAACCCGACCCAGGGGGCAGGCTATGGCTACACCTTC. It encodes CASNPTQGAGYGYTF.

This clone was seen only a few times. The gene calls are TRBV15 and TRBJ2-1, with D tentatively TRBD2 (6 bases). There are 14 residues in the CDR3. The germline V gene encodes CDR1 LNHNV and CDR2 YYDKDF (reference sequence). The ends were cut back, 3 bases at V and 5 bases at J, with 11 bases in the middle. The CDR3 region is CATSRDGGNNEQFF. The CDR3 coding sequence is TGTGCCACCAGCAGGGACGGGGGAAACAATGAGCAGTTCTTC. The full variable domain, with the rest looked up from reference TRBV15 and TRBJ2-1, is DAMVIQNPRYQVTQFGKPVTLSCSQTLNHNVMYWYQQKSSQAPKLLFHYYDKDFNNEADTPDNFQSRRPNTSFCFLDIRSPGLGDTAMYLCATSRDGGNNEQFFGPGTRLTVL.

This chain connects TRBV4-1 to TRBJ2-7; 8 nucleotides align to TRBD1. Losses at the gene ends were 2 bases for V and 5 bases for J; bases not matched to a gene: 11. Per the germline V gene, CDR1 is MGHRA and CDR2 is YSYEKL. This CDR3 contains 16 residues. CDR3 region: CASSQPLWTGRHEQYF. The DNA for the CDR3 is TGCGCCAGCAGCCAACCTCTCTGGACAGGGAGGCACGAGCAGTACTTC.

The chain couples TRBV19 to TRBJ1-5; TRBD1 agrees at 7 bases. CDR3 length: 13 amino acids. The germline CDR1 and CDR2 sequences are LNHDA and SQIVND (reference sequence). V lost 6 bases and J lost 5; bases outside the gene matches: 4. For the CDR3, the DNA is TGTGCCAGTAGCCTAGACAGGGATCAGCCCCAGCATTTT. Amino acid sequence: CASSLDRDQPQHF. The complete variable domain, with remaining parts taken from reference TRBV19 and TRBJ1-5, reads DGGITQSPKYLFRKEGQNVTLSCEQNLNHDAMYWYRQDPGQGLRLIYYSQIVNDFQKGDIAEGYSVSREKKESFPLTVTSAQKNPTAFYLCASSLDRDQPQHFGDGTRLSIL.

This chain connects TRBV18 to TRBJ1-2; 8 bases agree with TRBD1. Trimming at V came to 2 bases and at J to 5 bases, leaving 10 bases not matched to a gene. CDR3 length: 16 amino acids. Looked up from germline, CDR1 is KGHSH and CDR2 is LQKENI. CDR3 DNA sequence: TGTGCCAGCTCACCAGGCCAGGGGGCTTCTCTATATGGCTACACCTTC. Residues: CASSPGQGASLYGYTF.